The sequence of this T cell receptor (beta chain) was determined in a study of a mutant IDH1 vaccine in newly diagnosed glioma. Study-wide context: Vaccinations were initiated 4-6 weeks following radiotherapy alone, or were given together with temozolomide cycles. Findings and caveats of the study: Variations in leading peripheral T cell clonotypes appeared to have no connection with pseudoprogression.

As to time point: week 5, during vaccination. Topical imiquimod accompanied each vaccine dose, which consisted of 300 ug of mutant IDH1 20-mer peptide. Produced via immunoSEQ multiplex PCR; TCRdb's table is partial and in-frame only. The repertoire holds around 50,000 clones, with roughly 78% as singletons. The ends were cut back, 6 bases at V and 3 bases at J, with 9 bases in the middle. The CDR3 sequence is 11 residues long. Germline lookup yields CDR1 SQVTM and CDR2 ANQGSEA. This clone occurred once. The antigen is unknown. The identical CDR3 is also encoded by other nucleotide sequences in the sample.

The sequencing used PBMCs, collected from a glioma patient whose treatment included an IDH1 peptide vaccine. This chain uses TRBV29-1 with TRBJ2-7; D may be TRBD1 or TRBD2 (5 bases each). The receptor's source is a man between 50 and 59 years old with glioma. CDR3 sequence reads: CSVGTSYEQYF. CDR3 nucleotide sequence: TGCAGCGTCGGGACCAGCTACGAGCAGTACTTC.